Listed below are T cell receptor beta chains from one sample, sequenced in a study of response to subunit inactivated influenza vaccine. Via MiXCR, TCRdb re-called the RT-PCR reads, giving one row per CDR3 protein. The profile shows 500,000 to 750,000 distinct CDR3 sequences, approximately 15% of them singletons. The sample consisted of PBMCs from blood, taken 11 to 12 days after vaccination. Receptors were obtained from a man between 50 and 59 years old who received an inactivated influenza vaccine. Each CDR3 is given with its conserved first and last residue. Each record gives: CDR3 protein, V gene, J gene.

CDR3 protein: CASSFPPRGLMSYNEQFF
V gene: TRBV11-1
J gene: TRBJ2-1

CDR3 protein: CASSQQAQETQYF
V gene: TRBV18
J gene: TRBJ2-5

CDR3 protein: CASSLLGYRAYGYTF
V gene: TRBV7-8
J gene: TRBJ1-2

CDR3 protein: CASSLASANYGYTF
V gene: TRBV7-6
J gene: TRBJ1-2

CDR3 protein: CSPTGVITNYGYTF
V gene: TRBV20-1
J gene: TRBJ1-2

CDR3 protein: CASSYSFSVGDYGYTF
V gene: TRBV6-5
J gene: TRBJ1-2

CDR3 protein: CASSVSTGGGYEQYF
V gene: TRBV9
J gene: TRBJ2-7

CDR3 protein: CSASEGKVGTEQYF
V gene: TRBV20-1
J gene: TRBJ2-7

CDR3 protein: CASSPEPGLGMNTEAFF
V gene: TRBV4-2
J gene: TRBJ1-1

CDR3 protein: CASSQDGYEQYF
V gene: TRBV14
J gene: TRBJ2-7

CDR3 protein: CAWSLGLAGYEQYF
V gene: TRBV30
J gene: TRBJ2-7

CDR3 protein: CASSSPRLAGRFQETQYF
V gene: TRBV27
J gene: TRBJ2-5

CDR3 protein: CSVAPLGDTQYF
V gene: TRBV29-1
J gene: TRBJ2-3

CDR3 protein: CASSPKRYDFYEQYF
V gene: TRBV28
J gene: TRBJ2-7

CDR3 protein: CASSLERASNQPQHF
V gene: TRBV28
J gene: TRBJ1-5

CDR3 protein: CARSPRLGLAGGPGYEQYF
V gene: TRBV5-3
J gene: TRBJ2-7

CDR3 protein: CASSPRREAYNEQFF
V gene: TRBV18
J gene: TRBJ2-1

CDR3 protein: CASSLGGSSGRSYEQYF
V gene: TRBV7-2
J gene: TRBJ2-7

CDR3 protein: CASSLGGVRREKLFF
V gene: TRBV7-8
J gene: TRBJ1-4

CDR3 protein: CAISESWRGVQETQYF
V gene: TRBV10-3
J gene: TRBJ2-5

CDR3 protein: CASGFGGSGNTIYF
V gene: TRBV12-5
J gene: TRBJ1-3

CDR3 protein: CASSLGLAPSYEQFF
V gene: TRBV7-2
J gene: TRBJ2-1

CDR3 protein: CSANKGLDTQYF
V gene: TRBV20-1
J gene: TRBJ2-3

CDR3 protein: CASRSRDRYDEQYF
V gene: TRBV12-3/TRBV12-4
J gene: TRBJ2-7

CDR3 protein: CASSRRWGQPQHF
V gene: TRBV19
J gene: TRBJ1-5

CDR3 protein: CASSYSVVAKNIQYF
V gene: TRBV7-2
J gene: TRBJ2-4

CDR3 protein: CREGVNTEAFF
V gene: TRBV20-1
J gene: TRBJ1-1

CDR3 protein: CASRDGLAGIYEQYF
V gene: TRBV6-2/TRBV6-3
J gene: TRBJ2-7

CDR3 protein: CASSYGGVSNTEAFF
V gene: TRBV5-1
J gene: TRBJ1-1

CDR3 protein: CASSSPGDRYLNF
V gene: TRBV6-5
J gene: TRBJ2-7

CDR3 protein: CASSLERGHSYEQYF
V gene: TRBV12-3/TRBV12-4
J gene: TRBJ2-7

CDR3 protein: CSARERTGYNSPLHF
V gene: TRBV20-1
J gene: TRBJ1-6

CDR3 protein: CSSIRGTEAFF
V gene: TRBV29-1
J gene: TRBJ1-1

CDR3 protein: CASSEAPGSSGNQPQHF
V gene: TRBV6-1
J gene: TRBJ1-5

CDR3 protein: CASNTFRQINTEAFF
V gene: TRBV19
J gene: TRBJ1-1

CDR3 protein: CASSDRGNTDTQYF
V gene: TRBV2
J gene: TRBJ2-3

CDR3 protein: CASSQSGYKKAVNTEAFF
V gene: TRBV3-1
J gene: TRBJ1-1

CDR3 protein: CASSLPVSTGELFF
V gene: TRBV7-2
J gene: TRBJ2-2

CDR3 protein: CASSLNAGTRYDEQFF
V gene: TRBV5-5
J gene: TRBJ2-1

CDR3 protein: CASSASANYGYTF
V gene: TRBV5-1
J gene: TRBJ1-2

CDR3 protein: CSARRQRGLYF
V gene: TRBV20-1
J gene: TRBJ2-5

CDR3 protein: CSVAVTWTTSSYEQYF
V gene: TRBV29-1
J gene: TRBJ2-7

CDR3 protein: CASRLQRVPETQYF
V gene: TRBV28
J gene: TRBJ2-5

CDR3 protein: CASSLGLNTEAFF
V gene: TRBV12-3/TRBV12-4
J gene: TRBJ1-1

CDR3 protein: CASSSSGGISLYNEQFF
V gene: TRBV7-9
J gene: TRBJ2-1

CDR3 protein: CSAAGLAGGQADEQFF
V gene: TRBV20-1
J gene: TRBJ2-1

CDR3 protein: CASSPDQNSPLHF
V gene: TRBV10-2
J gene: TRBJ1-6

CDR3 protein: CAIGEFGTGNTGELFF
V gene: TRBV10-3
J gene: TRBJ2-2

CDR3 protein: CASSSISFFYGYTF
V gene: TRBV11-2
J gene: TRBJ1-2

CDR3 protein: CSAERGNEQFF
V gene: TRBV20-1
J gene: TRBJ2-1

CDR3 protein: CASSLKAGSTDTQYF
V gene: TRBV7-3
J gene: TRBJ2-3

CDR3 protein: CASSYSDRVGDTQYF
V gene: TRBV6-5
J gene: TRBJ2-3

CDR3 protein: CSAKGLAGGHRYEQYF
V gene: TRBV29-1
J gene: TRBJ2-7

CDR3 protein: CASSFQKLNSPLHF
V gene: TRBV27
J gene: TRBJ1-6

CDR3 protein: CSARDHVSYEQYF
V gene: TRBV20-1
J gene: TRBJ2-7

CDR3 protein: CAISSRVRYNEQFF
V gene: TRBV10-3
J gene: TRBJ2-1

CDR3 protein: CASSATGDATDTQYF
V gene: TRBV12-3/TRBV12-4
J gene: TRBJ2-3

CDR3 protein: CASSQTGTVIAYEQYF
V gene: TRBV3-1
J gene: TRBJ2-7

CDR3 protein: CASSFGLAGGGTDTQYF
V gene: TRBV5-1
J gene: TRBJ2-3

CDR3 protein: CASSVAAGQDEQYF
V gene: TRBV9
J gene: TRBJ2-7